This TCR beta chain was captured by sequencing in a study of siplizumab effects on memory and regulatory T cells. Study results and limitations: It was not possible to assign a naive or memory phenotype to roughly 80-95% of proliferating CD4+ or CD8+ clones. To unstimulated subsets, only a minor fraction of alloreactive clones could be mapped.

Points on this clone: The antigen is undetermined.

Method: immunoSEQ multiplex PCR; TCRdb's copy keeps in-frame clones and lacks some. Seen here are some 100,000 clones, approximately 94% observed once, and the top ten hold over 1%. Trimming took 4 bases from V and 0 from J; bases not matched to a gene: 6. Germline lookup yields CDR1 SGHKS and CDR2 YYEKEE (reference sequence). This CDR3 has 15 amino acids. The chain employs TRBV5-5 and TRBJ2-5, with TRBD2 matching over 7 bases. The specimen sequenced was non-Treg CD4+ T cells sorted from blood. The origin of this receptor is a human donor in good health. CDR3 in amino acids: CASSPGGTNQETQYF. DNA of the CDR3: TGTGCCAGCAGCCCCGGGGGGACTAACCAAGAGACCCAGTACTTC.